These T cell receptor beta chains were read from a single sample in a study of PD-L1 blockade in urothelial cancer. The repertoire was sequenced with immunoSEQ multiplex PCR; TCRdb's copy has only in-frame clones and lacks some. The profile shows about 81,000 clones, 90% of them singletons. The sequencing here drew on PBMCs, taken around atezolizumab (anti-PD-L1) treatment. All receptors derive from a man in his 60s with urothelial cancer. Each CDR3 is given with its conserved first and last residue. D genes are given only for firm matches. Clone sizes are given selectively: once, few, many, or a class where the clone is expanded.

D gene,J gene,clone size,V gene,CDR3 protein,CDR3 DNA
TRBD1,TRBJ2-6,-,TRBV2,CARGPRGTGYSGANVLTF,TGTGCCAGGGGCCCCCGAGGGACAGGATACTCTGGGGCCAACGTCCTGACTTTC
TRBD2,TRBJ2-2,once,TRBV2,CASRLAGGAGELFF,TGTGCCAGTCGACTAGCGGGAGGTGCCGGGGAGCTGTTTTTT
-,TRBJ2-2,-,TRBV18,CASSPGTRNTGELFF,TGTGCCAGCTCACCCGGGACTCGAAACACCGGGGAGCTGTTTTTT
TRBD1,TRBJ2-2,-,TRBV28,CASETGGYTGELFF,TGTGCCAGCGAAACAGGGGGCTACACCGGGGAGCTGTTTTTT
TRBD2,TRBJ2-7,-,TRBV28,CASSSTAGLAAYEQYF,TGTGCCAGCAGCTCTACTGCAGGACTAGCGGCCTACGAGCAGTACTTC
-,TRBJ2-1,-,TRBV6-1,CASSEVEGLNNEQFF,TGTGCCAGCAGTGAAGTTGAAGGACTAAACAATGAGCAGTTCTTC
-,TRBJ1-1,-,TRBV18,CASSPGAGRNTEAFF,TGTGCCAGCTCACCAGGGGCTGGAAGGAACACTGAAGCTTTCTTT
TRBD1,TRBJ1-3,-,TRBV29-1,CSVDTGTGSNTIYF,TGCAGCGTCGACACCGGGACAGGGTCAAACACCATATATTTT
-,TRBJ2-7,-,TRBV7-2,CASSLFFSGQGGLYEQYF,TGTGCCAGCAGCTTATTCTTTAGTGGGCAGGGGGGATTATACGAGCAGTACTTC
TRBD1,TRBJ1-1,-,TRBV2,CASRIQGGTEAFF,TGTGCCAGCAGAATTCAGGGGGGCACTGAAGCTTTCTTT
TRBD1,TRBJ1-4,-,TRBV10-3,CAISDQGQGREKLFF,TGTGCCATCAGTGACCAGGGACAGGGTCGTGAAAAACTGTTTTTT
TRBD1,TRBJ2-7,-,TRBV5-1,CASSRKLTGQSIAYEQYF,TGCGCCAGCAGCCGCAAATTGACAGGGCAGAGCATTGCCTACGAGCAGTACTTC
-,TRBJ1-5,once,TRBV4-3,CASSQDPSGQPQHF,TGCGCCAGCAGCCAAGATCCCTCGGGGCAGCCCCAGCATTTT
-,TRBJ2-3,-,TRBV7-9,CASSLSGVGDTQYF,TGTGCCAGCAGCCTATCTGGTGTTGGAGATACGCAGTATTTT
-,TRBJ1-4,few,TRBV19,CASSHPGKVREKLFF,TGTGCCAGTAGTCATCCGGGGAAAGTGCGGGAAAAACTGTTTTTT
TRBD2,TRBJ2-3,-,TRBV2,CASRTSGYTDTQYF,TGTGCCAGCCGGACTAGCGGATACACAGATACGCAGTATTTT
TRBD1,TRBJ2-2,-,TRBV4-1,CASSPIRYSGQKANTGELFF,TGCGCCAGCAGCCCGATACGGTACTCGGGACAGAAAGCGAACACCGGGGAGCTGTTTTTT
-,TRBJ1-2,-,TRBV30,CACPQAGDYGYTF,TGTGCCTGTCCCCAGGCAGGTGACTATGGCTACACCTTC
-,TRBJ1-6,-,TRBV4-3,CASSQRGGGSPLHF,TGCGCCAGCAGCCAGAGAGGCGGAGGATCACCCCTCCACTTT
TRBD1,TRBJ1-1,-,TRBV28,CASSPGDRVGTEAFF,TGTGCCAGCAGTCCTGGAGACAGGGTGGGCACTGAAGCTTTCTTT
TRBD2,TRBJ2-3,-,TRBV5-1,CASSSGTSGADTQYF,TGCGCCAGCAGCTCCGGGACTAGCGGGGCAGATACGCAGTATTTT
-,TRBJ2-7,-,TRBV27,CASKPQGSYEQYF,TGTGCCAGCAAACCCCAGGGGTCCTACGAGCAGTACTTC
TRBD1,TRBJ2-3,-,TRBV5-1,CASSLGTGDSLSTDTQYF,TGCGCCAGCAGCTTGGGTACAGGGGACAGCTTAAGCACAGATACGCAGTATTTT
TRBD1,TRBJ1-1,few,TRBV6-1,CASSEDRGAFTEAFF,TGTGCCAGCAGTGAGGACAGGGGGGCTTTCACTGAAGCTTTCTTT
TRBD2,TRBJ2-2,-,TRBV5-4,CASSPGGAPANTGELFF,TGTGCCAGCAGCCCGGGGGGGGCTCCAGCGAACACCGGGGAGCTGTTTTTT
TRBD1,TRBJ1-5,few,TRBV7-9,CASSLGQGVGPQHF,TGTGCCAGCAGCCTGGGACAGGGGGTGGGGCCCCAGCATTTT
-,TRBJ1-3,-,TRBV19,CASSIGRAAGNTIYF,TGTGCCAGTAGTATAGGGAGGGCGGCTGGAAACACCATATATTTT
TRBD1,TRBJ2-7,-,TRBV27,CASSLGQLSGYEQYF,TGTGCCAGCAGTCTGGGACAGCTATCTGGATACGAGCAGTACTTC
TRBD2,TRBJ2-7,-,TRBV15,CATSRERLAAYEQYF,TGTGCCACCAGCAGAGAGAGACTAGCGGCTTACGAGCAGTACTTC
-,TRBJ1-1,-,TRBV5-8,CASSLSGGVPTEAFF,TGTGCCAGCAGCTTGAGTGGGGGCGTTCCCACTGAAGCTTTCTTT
-,TRBJ1-4,-,TRBV19,CATSPFVGEKLFF,TGTGCCACCTCTCCCTTCGTCGGGGAAAAACTGTTTTTT
TRBD1,TRBJ1-6,-,TRBV19,CASSTGTANSPLHF,TGTGCCAGTAGTACCGGGACAGCTAATTCACCCCTCCACTTT
TRBD1,TRBJ1-1,-,TRBV4-2,CASSQSGTGNEAFF,TGTGCCAGCAGCCAGAGTGGGACAGGGAATGAAGCTTTCTTT
-,TRBJ2-7,-,TRBV4-3,CASSQDPPRSNRAYEQYF,TGCGCCAGCAGCCAAGACCCCCCGCGATCTAACAGGGCCTACGAGCAGTACTTC
TRBD1,TRBJ1-2,few,TRBV9,CASSVGQGADYGYTF,TGTGCCAGCAGCGTAGGACAGGGGGCTGACTATGGCTACACCTTC
-,TRBJ1-1,-,TRBV6-1,CASSEWGDTEAFF,TGTGCCAGCAGTGAATGGGGGGACACTGAAGCTTTCTTT
-,TRBJ2-1,once,TRBV10-1,CASSVTSRNEQFF,TGCGCCAGCAGTGTTACTAGCCGCAATGAGCAGTTCTTC